This T cell receptor (beta chain) was identified during a study of T cells in Graves' hyperthyroidism and ophthalmopathy. RNA transcripts gave rise to amplified TCR beta CDR3 regions. The HTBI primer set drove a first-round RT-PCR of the TCR CDR3. MiXCR, run by TCRdb on the multiplex PCR reads, gives a single entry per CDR3 protein. This sample carries about 840,000 distinct CDR3 sequences, 38% of them seen once, and the ten largest clones take approximately 8.7%. Of note for this clonotype: Its antigen remains unknown.

Any patient presenting with uncontrolled infection, other autoimmune disease, pregnancy or lactation was left out. Points from the study as a whole: Within blood appeared most thyroid clonotypes that had expanded above 0.001.

The germline V gene has CDR1 SEHNR and CDR2 FQNEAQ (reference sequence). The J segment lost 7 bases and the V segment lost 5 bases, leaving 8 bases of the junction unmatched. This CDR3 has 16 amino acids. The J gene is TRBJ2-2, the V gene TRBV7-9; 12 bases agree with TRBD1. Input material: blood. This TCR derives from a man younger than 35 with Graves' hyperthyroidism. The CDR3 nucleotides are TGTGCCAGCAGCCCCCGGGACAGGGGGCTTAGCGGGGAGCTGTTTTTT. Translating gives CASSPRDRGLSGELFF.